This T cell receptor (beta chain) was identified during a study of cytomegalovirus exposure and HLA in healthy donors. Broader study findings: The presence/absence work took it that sequencing depth was about the same across donors. Immune exposure information available was restricted to CMV serostatus.

Comment on this clone: Its antigen is still unknown.

The germline CDR1 and CDR2 sequences are SGHRS and YFSETQ. There are 16 residues in the CDR3. J lost 0 bases, V lost 1 base, and 7 bases had no gene match. Donors counted as nominally healthy when sampled, yet unrecorded immune exposures were likely. The PCR ran on 60 Vbeta and 13 Jbeta primers. The protocol was immunoSEQ multiplex PCR, while the TCRdb copy is restricted to in-frame clones and leaves out a portion. Among around 150,000 clones listed, roughly 65% were seen once. The chain links TRBV5-1 to TRBJ2-7, with 7 positions matching TRBD1. The sample taken for sequencing was PBMCs. This TCR derives from a woman aged 18-29 years in good health and CMV-seropositive. The CDR3 DNA is TGCGCCAGCAGCTTGAATCCGACAGGGAGCTCCTACGAGCAGTACTTC. Protein sequence: CASSLNPTGSSYEQYF.